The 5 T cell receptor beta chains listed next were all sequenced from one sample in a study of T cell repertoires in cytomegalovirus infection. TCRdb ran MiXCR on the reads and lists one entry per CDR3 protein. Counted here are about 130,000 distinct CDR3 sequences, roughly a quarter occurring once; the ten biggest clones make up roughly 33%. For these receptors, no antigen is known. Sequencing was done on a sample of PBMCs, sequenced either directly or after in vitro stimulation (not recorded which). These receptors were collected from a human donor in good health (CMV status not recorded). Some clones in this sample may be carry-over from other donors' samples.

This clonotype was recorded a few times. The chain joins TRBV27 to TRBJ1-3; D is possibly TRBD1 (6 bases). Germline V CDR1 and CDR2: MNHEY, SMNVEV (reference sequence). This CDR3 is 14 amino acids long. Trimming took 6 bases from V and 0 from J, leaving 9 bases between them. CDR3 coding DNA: TGTGCCAGCAGAAAACAGGGCTCTGGAAACACCATATATTTT. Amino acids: CASRKQGSGNTIYF.

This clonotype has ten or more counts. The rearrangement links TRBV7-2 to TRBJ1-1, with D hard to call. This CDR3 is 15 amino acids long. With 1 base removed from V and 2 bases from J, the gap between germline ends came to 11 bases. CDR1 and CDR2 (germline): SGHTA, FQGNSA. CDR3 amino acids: CASSLVTGSNTEAFF. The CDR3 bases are TGTGCCAGCAGCTTAGTAACGGGTTCTAACACTGAAGCTTTCTTT.

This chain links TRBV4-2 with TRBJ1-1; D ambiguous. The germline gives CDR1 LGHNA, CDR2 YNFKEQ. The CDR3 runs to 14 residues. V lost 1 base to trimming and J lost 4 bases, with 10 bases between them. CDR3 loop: CASSQVEGSTEAFF. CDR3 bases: TGTGCCAGCAGCCAAGTAGAAGGAAGCACTGAAGCTTTCTTT.

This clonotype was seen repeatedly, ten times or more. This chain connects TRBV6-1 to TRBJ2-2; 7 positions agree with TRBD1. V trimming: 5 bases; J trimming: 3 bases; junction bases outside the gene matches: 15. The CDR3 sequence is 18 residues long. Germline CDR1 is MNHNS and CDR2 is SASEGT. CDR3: CASSSSGQASDDTGELFF. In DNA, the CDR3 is TGTGCCAGCAGTTCGTCTGGACAGGCTTCCGATGACACCGGGGAGCTGTTTTTT.

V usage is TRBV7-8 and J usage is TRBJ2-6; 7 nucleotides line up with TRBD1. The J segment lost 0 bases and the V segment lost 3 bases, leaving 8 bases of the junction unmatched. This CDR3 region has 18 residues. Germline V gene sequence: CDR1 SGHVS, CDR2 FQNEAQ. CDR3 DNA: TGTGCCAGCAGCTTTCGTAAGGGGGCGATCTCTGGGGCCAACGTCCTGACTTTC. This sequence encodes CASSFRKGAISGANVLTF.